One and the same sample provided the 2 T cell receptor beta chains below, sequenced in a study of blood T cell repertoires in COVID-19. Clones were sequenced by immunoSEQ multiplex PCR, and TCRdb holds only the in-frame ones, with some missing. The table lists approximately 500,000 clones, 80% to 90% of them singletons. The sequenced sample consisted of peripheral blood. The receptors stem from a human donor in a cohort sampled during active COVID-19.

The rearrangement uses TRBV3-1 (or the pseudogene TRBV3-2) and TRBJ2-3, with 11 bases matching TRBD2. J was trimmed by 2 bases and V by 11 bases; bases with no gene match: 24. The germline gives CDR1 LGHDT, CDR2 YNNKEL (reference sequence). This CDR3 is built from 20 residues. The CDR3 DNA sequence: TGTGCCCGCCGCCGCCGGGGGGGGGTAGCGGGAGGGCGCGACACAGATACGCAGTATTTT. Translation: CARRRRGGVAGGRDTDTQYF.

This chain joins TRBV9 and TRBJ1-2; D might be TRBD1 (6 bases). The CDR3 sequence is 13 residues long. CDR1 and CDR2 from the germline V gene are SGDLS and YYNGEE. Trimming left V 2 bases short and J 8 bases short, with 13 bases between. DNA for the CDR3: TGTGCCAGCAGCGTCGGGGGGCGAGCGGGCTACACCTTC. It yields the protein CASSVGGRAGYTF.